This record concerns one T cell receptor beta chain sequence. Its antigen is not identified. This sample was taken from a study of cytomegalovirus exposure and HLA in healthy donors. Study conclusions and caveats: In a later analysis, HLA-C alleles had the fewest associated TCRs, DRB1 alleles the most.

13 Jbeta primers and 60 Vbeta primers were used for the PCR. Methods used by the authors: A later analysis tallied about 80 million unique TCR beta chains, about 9.9 million of them shared. The protocol was immunoSEQ multiplex PCR, while the TCRdb copy is restricted to in-frame clones and leaves out a portion. That table gives V, J and clone size, and the DNA gave D and trimming. The data contain fewer than 50,000 clones, about 66% of them singletons. CDR1 is MDHEN and CDR2 is SYDVKM in the germline V gene. This CDR3 has 14 residues. Trimming removed 1 base at V and 5 bases at J, with 9 bases between.

The chain combines TRBV28 with TRBJ1-5, with D perhaps matching TRBD1 (5 bases). The sequence was obtained from a man over 45 in good health and CMV-seropositive. The material sequenced was PBMCs. The CDR3 protein is CASSLSGKDQPQHF. CDR3 sequence (DNA): TGTGCCAGCAGTTTATCAGGGAAGGATCAGCCCCAGCATTTT.